The 3 T cell receptor beta chains below were found in one sample sequenced in a study of blood T cell repertoires in COVID-19. The assay was immunoSEQ multiplex PCR, and TCRdb's table has in-frame clones only and misses some. The sample gives some 120,000 clones, 81% of which show up once; roughly 10% is in the top ten. The source material was peripheral blood. The receptor set was obtained from a human donor in a cohort sampled during active COVID-19.

The chain joins TRBV30 to TRBJ2-4, with a weak D call TRBD2 (7 bases). This CDR3 has 12 residues. V lost 2 bases and J lost 6, with 8 bases in between. Germline-derived CDR1 and CDR2 are GTSNPN and SVGIG (reference sequence). This chain's CDR3 is CAWSRGANIQYF. CDR3 DNA: TGTGCCTGGAGTCGGGGGGCAAACATTCAGTACTTC. Complete variable domain (other parts from reference TRBV30 and TRBJ2-4): SQTIHQWPATLVQPVGSPLSLECTVEGTSNPNLYWYRQAAGRGLQLLFYSVGIGQISSEVPQNLSASRPQDRQFILSSKKLLLSDSGFYLCAWSRGANIQYFGAGTRLSVL.

CDR3 in DNA: TGTGCTAGTGGTTGGGGGACTACAGGGAGTGAGCAGTTCTTC. Protein: CASGWGTTGSEQFF. The chain couples TRBV12-5 to TRBJ2-1; perhaps TRBD2 as D (7 bases). Germline V gene data show CDR1 as LGHNT and CDR2 as FRNRAP. The CDR3 contains 14 residues. The V end was cut by 4 bases, the J end by 9 bases, with 16 bases between.

The J gene is TRBJ2-5, the V gene TRBV18; possible D gene TRBD1, 5 bases. Per the germline V gene, CDR1 is KGHSH and CDR2 is LQKENI. This CDR3 has 16 residues. Trimming stripped 0 bases from V and 2 bases from J, with 13 bases between. CDR3 in DNA: TGTGCCAGCTCACCACCTCAAGGCAGACAGCAAGAGACCCAGTACTTC. Protein sequence: CASSPPQGRQQETQYF.